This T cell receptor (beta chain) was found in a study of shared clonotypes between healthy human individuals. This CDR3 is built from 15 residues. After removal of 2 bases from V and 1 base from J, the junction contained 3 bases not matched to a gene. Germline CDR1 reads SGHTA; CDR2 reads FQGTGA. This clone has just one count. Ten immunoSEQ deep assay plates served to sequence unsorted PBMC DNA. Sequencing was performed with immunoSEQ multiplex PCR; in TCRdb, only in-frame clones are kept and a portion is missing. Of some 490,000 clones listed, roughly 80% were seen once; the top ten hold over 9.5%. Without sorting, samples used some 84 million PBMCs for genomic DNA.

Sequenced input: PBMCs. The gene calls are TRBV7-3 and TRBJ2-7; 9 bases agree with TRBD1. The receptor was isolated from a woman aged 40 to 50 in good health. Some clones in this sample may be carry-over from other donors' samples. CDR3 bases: TGTGCCAGCAGCTTAGAAGGACAGGGGTCCTACGAGCAGTACTTC. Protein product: CASSLEGQGSYEQYF.